The 25 T cell receptor beta chains below all came from one sample that was sequenced in a study of shared clonotypes between healthy human individuals. TCRdb keeps only in-frame clones here, not all; method: immunoSEQ multiplex PCR. The data show about 2.4 million clones, more than 90% seen once. The sample taken for sequencing was naive CD4+ T cells sorted from blood. The subset is: CD45RA+ positively selected. These receptors were obtained from a man between 18 and 29 years old in good health.

The V and J genes are TRBV5-4 and TRBJ2-1; D uncertain. CDR1 is SGHNT, CDR2 YYREEE, per germline (reference sequence). The CDR3 spans 16 residues. V was trimmed by 1 base and J by 0 bases, leaving 11 bases between them. CDR3 sequence: CASSLNADLSYNEQFF. The CDR3 coding sequence is TGTGCCAGCAGCTTGAACGCAGATCTCTCCTACAATGAGCAGTTCTTC.

The V gene is TRBV11-2, the J gene TRBJ2-7; TRBD1 aligns across 8 bases. V shed 6 bases, J shed 5 bases, and the junction held 9 bases outside the gene matches. The CDR3 contains 14 residues. The V gene's germline CDR1 is SGHAT and CDR2 FQNNGV. The CDR3 loop is CASRIPGGANEQYF. The CDR3 DNA is TGTGCCAGCAGAATCCCAGGGGGCGCAAACGAGCAGTACTTC.

This rearrangement joins TRBV27 to TRBJ2-7, with TRBD2 matching over 12 bases. Germline-derived CDR1 and CDR2 are MNHEY and SMNVEV (reference sequence). The V and J ends lost 5 bases and 2 bases, in that order; junction bases with no gene match: 4. This CDR3 is 15 amino acids long. The CDR3 loop reads CASSARLAGAYEQYF. The CDR3 nucleotides are TGTGCCAGCAGTGCCCGACTAGCGGGGGCCTACGAGCAGTACTTC.

Note on this clone: One end of the junction varies from germline; a read error may be responsible. This chain connects TRBV10-3 to TRBJ2-1; perhaps D is TRBD1 or TRBD2 (5 bases each). CDR1 ENHRY and CDR2 SYGVKD come from the germline V gene. CDR3 size: 13 residues. CDR3 sequence (DNA): TGTGCCTTCAGCCGGGACCCCTACAATGAGCAGTTCTTC. It yields the protein CAFSRDPYNEQFF.

This sequence joins TRBV6-1 and TRBJ1-1; D ambiguous. CDR3 length: 15 amino acids. V shed 7 bases and J shed 1 base, with 16 bases lying between them. Germline CDR1 reads MNHNS; CDR2 reads SASEGT. The CDR3 region has the DNA TGTGCCAGCACTTCGCCGTTTCTAGGGAACACTGAAGCTTTCTTT. Encoded protein: CASTSPFLGNTEAFF.

The chain has TRBV5-4 and TRBJ2-5, with 12 bases that match TRBD2. This CDR3 spans 15 amino acids. The ends lost 4 bases at V and 3 bases at J; junction bases unmatched: 4. The germline V gene has CDR1 SGHNT and CDR2 YYREEE (reference sequence). CDR3 nucleotides: TGTGCCAGCAGCCCCGCTAGCGGGAGGGAAGAGACCCAGTACTTC. It specifies CASSPASGREETQYF.

This clone was seen a single time. The chain carries TRBV19 and TRBJ2-2; D ambiguous. V gave up 2 bases and J gave up 5 bases, with 12 bases separating them. The CDR3 runs 15 residues. Germline values: CDR1 LNHDA, CDR2 SQIVND (reference sequence). CDR3 residues: CASSILYTETGELFF. As DNA, the CDR3 is TGTGCCAGTAGTATACTGTACACGGAAACCGGGGAGCTGTTTTTT.

As to this clone: The DNA is omitted, as the CDR3 cannot be located on it reliably, and the CDR3 follows TCRdb's listing. The V and J genes are TRBV21-1 and TRBJ1-2; the D call of TRBD1 is as the table states it, not checked on the DNA. TRBV21-1 is a pseudogene segment. The CDR3 comprises 15 residues, both ends counted. CDR3 amino acids: CASSKWGRGNYGYTF.

The chain recombines TRBV18 with TRBJ1-1; 10 bases agree with TRBD1. Germline V gene lookup returns CDR1 KGHSH and CDR2 LQKENI. V was clipped by 3 bases and J by 7 bases; unmatched bases: 5. This CDR3 is 14 amino acids long. For the CDR3, the DNA is TGTGCCAGCTCACCCGGGACAGGGGTCGTTGAAGCTTTCTTT. Protein sequence: CASSPGTGVVEAFF. Using reference TRBV18 and TRBJ1-1 for the parts outside the CDR3, the full variable domain is NAGVMQNPRHLVRRRGQEARLRCSPMKGHSHVYWYRQLPEEGLKFMVYLQKENIIDESGMPKERFSAEFPKEGPSILRIQQVVRGDSAAYFCASSPGTGVVEAFFGQGTRLTVV.

As regards this clone: Additional DNA sequences in this sample encode the identical CDR3. The chain carries TRBV7-9 and TRBJ1-1; perhaps TRBD1 as D (6 bases). The V end was cut by 6 bases, the J end by 1 base, with 12 bases between. The CDR3 is 14 amino acids. Germline CDR1 SEHNR, CDR2 FQNEAQ (reference sequence). The CDR3 nucleotides read TGTGCCAGCAGTCTTGGACAGCAGAACACTGAAGCTTTCTTT. Its protein product is CASSLGQQNTEAFF.

The V call is TRBV5-4, the J call TRBJ1-5, with a possible D match to TRBD1 (6 bases). This CDR3 spans 16 amino acids. Germline loops: CDR1 SGHNT, CDR2 YYREEE (reference sequence). V lost 2 bases to trimming and J lost 4 bases, with 16 bases between them. The CDR3 coding sequence is TGTGCCAGCAGCTTATCTGGGGCAGGGGTAAATCAGCCCCAGCATTTT. Translated: CASSLSGAGVNQPQHF.

The chain employs TRBV7-9 and TRBJ1-2; 7 bases line up with TRBD1. Looked up from germline, CDR1 is SEHNR and CDR2 is FQNEAQ (reference sequence). V lost 10 bases and J lost 8; bases outside the gene matches: 16. This CDR3 has 14 amino acids. In DNA form, the CDR3 reads TGTGCCACCACGGAAAGGGACAGCCTATGGGGCTACACCTTC. This sequence encodes CATTERDSLWGYTF.

The rearrangement links TRBV2 to TRBJ2-1, with D perhaps matching TRBD2 (6 bases). The CDR3 sequence is 15 residues long. V was trimmed by 5 bases and J by 5 bases, leaving 16 bases between them. CDR1 and CDR2 (germline): SNHLY, FYNNEI. The CDR3, as DNA: TGTGCCAGCAGTACTAGCACCCCCACACACAATGAGCAGTTCTTC. Translation: CASSTSTPTHNEQFF. Together with reference TRBV2 and TRBJ2-1, the CDR3 gives the full variable domain: EPEVTQTPSHQVTQMGQEVILRCVPISNHLYFYWYRQILGQKVEFLVSFYNNEISEKSEIFDDQFSVERPDGSNFTLKIRSTKLEDSAMYFCASSTSTPTHNEQFFGPGTRLTVL.

The rearrangement links TRBV5-4 to TRBJ1-6; 7 nucleotides align to TRBD1. Germline trimming cut 0 bases from V and 6 bases from J; bases unmatched to any gene: 3. Germline assignment: CDR1 SGHNT and CDR2 YYREEE (reference sequence). The CDR3 covers 15 residues. This CDR3 reads CASSLEAGGNSPLHF. The CDR3 DNA reads as TGTGCCAGCAGCTTGGAGGCAGGGGGTAATTCACCCCTCCACTTT.

Only one count was recorded for this clone. The chain joins TRBV9 to TRBJ2-3; 9 bases fit TRBD2. J was trimmed by 4 bases and V by 2 bases; bases with no gene match: 5. Germline V gene lookup returns CDR1 SGDLS and CDR2 YYNGEE. The CDR3 totals 15 residues. The CDR3 loop reads CASSVSLAGSDTQYF. The CDR3 DNA reads TGTGCCAGCAGCGTTTCGCTAGCGGGGTCAGATACGCAGTATTTT.

This chain uses TRBV6-1 with TRBJ2-1; maybe TRBD2 (6 bases). This CDR3 is built from 17 residues. The ends were cut back, 3 bases at V and 8 bases at J, with 23 bases in the middle. Germline assignment: CDR1 MNHNS and CDR2 SASEGT. CDR3 residues: CASSEARWERANDEQFF. CDR3 bases: TGTGCCAGCAGTGAGGCCCGTTGGGAGCGGGCAAATGATGAGCAGTTCTTC.

The rearrangement uses TRBV5-1 and TRBJ2-2; 15 nucleotides agree with TRBD2. The CDR3 totals 20 residues. Germline V gene sequence: CDR1 SGHRS, CDR2 YFSETQ. J was trimmed by 4 bases and V by 4 bases; bases with no gene match: 14. CDR3 sequence (DNA): TGCGCCAGCAGCCCCCCGGGACTAGCGGGGGGCCCGCGGGGCACCGGGGAGCTGTTTTTT. Translation: CASSPPGLAGGPRGTGELFF.

The chain carries TRBV4-3 and TRBJ2-1; TRBD1 agrees at 7 bases. The length of the CDR3 is 16 residues. J gave up 0 bases and V 1 base, and 3 bases lay outside the gene matches. Germline CDR1 is LGHNA and CDR2 is YSLEER. The CDR3 here is CASSQGRTGSYNEQFF. CDR3 sequence (DNA): TGCGCCAGCAGCCAAGGACGGACAGGCTCCTACAATGAGCAGTTCTTC.

Regarding this clone: At the DNA level, this CDR3 is encoded by other sequences in the same sample as well. J is TRBJ1-1 and V is TRBV11-2, with D uncertain. Germline values: CDR1 SGHAT, CDR2 FQNNGV. This CDR3 comprises 13 residues. The germline V and J ends were trimmed by 5 bases and 4 bases, with 11 bases remaining between them. In nucleotides, the CDR3 is TGTGCCAGCAGCCTCACGGGTGGCACTGAAGCTTTCTTT. Protein sequence: CASSLTGGTEAFF. The variable domain in full, completed from reference TRBV11-2 and TRBJ1-1, reads EAGVAQSPRYKIIEKRQSVAFWCNPISGHATLYWYQQILGQGPKLLIQFQNNGVVDDSQLPKDRFSAERLKGVDSTLKIQPAKLEDSAVYLCASSLTGGTEAFFGQGTRLTVV.

The chain is built from TRBV29-1 and TRBJ2-7; 7 nucleotides match TRBD2. The CDR3 consists of 13 residues. The V gene end was trimmed by 3 bases and the J gene end by 6 bases; junction bases not matched to a gene: 8. Germline lookup yields CDR1 SQVTM and CDR2 ANQGSEA. The CDR3 DNA follows: TGCAGCGTTGATCGGGGGGTTGGGGGCGAGCAGTACTTC. It translates to CSVDRGVGGEQYF.

Details on this clone: The same CDR3 also results from other DNA sequences found in this sample. The chain carries TRBV20-1 and TRBJ1-2, with D hard to call. Deletions cut 1 base from V and 4 bases from J, with 4 bases between. In germline, CDR1 is DFQATT, CDR2 SNEGSKA (reference sequence). This CDR3 has 11 amino acids. DNA for the CDR3: TGCAGTGCTAGAGCCTCCTATGGCTACACCTTC. Translating it yields CSARASYGYTF.

The chain uses TRBV6-5 and TRBJ1-4; D is undetermined. This CDR3 has 16 amino acids. Trimming took 0 bases from V and 0 from J, leaving 8 bases between them. Germline assignment: CDR1 MNHEY and CDR2 SVGAGI. For the CDR3, the DNA is TGTGCCAGCAGTTACTCCGGTCAAACAACTAATGAAAAACTGTTTTTT. Protein product: CASSYSGQTTNEKLFF.

V is TRBV9 and J is TRBJ2-3, with 7 bases matching TRBD2. CDR1 and CDR2 from the germline V gene are SGDLS and YYNGEE. V lost 4 bases and J lost 1; bases outside the gene matches: 15. The CDR3 spans 18 residues. As DNA, the CDR3 is TGTGCCAGCAGCCCACAAAATGGCGGGAGCGTAGGCACAGATACGCAGTATTTT. As protein: CASSPQNGGSVGTDTQYF.

This chain uses TRBV15 with TRBJ2-7; a possible D gene is TRBD2 (5 bases). The CDR3 spans 17 residues. The V gene lost 3 bases and the J gene lost 2 bases, with 20 bases spanning the gap. CDR1 and CDR2 from the germline V gene are LNHNV and YYDKDF (reference sequence). The DNA for the CDR3 is TGTGCCACCAGCAGGGATCTTCCCGGGAAGGAAACCTACGAGCAGTACTTC. Protein sequence: CATSRDLPGKETYEQYF.

This rearrangement joins TRBV5-1 to TRBJ2-5, with 8 bases fitting TRBD1. With V trimmed by 4 bases and J by 4 bases, 6 bases remained unmatched. Germline CDR1 reads SGHRS; CDR2 reads YFSETQ. This CDR3 spans 14 amino acids. DNA of the CDR3: TGCGCCAGCAGCCAACAGGACAGGGTAGAGACCCAGTACTTC. It codes for CASSQQDRVETQYF.